The clone carrying this TCR beta chain was recorded many times. Its antigen is currently unknown. These data originate in a study of T cells in Graves' hyperthyroidism and ophthalmopathy. Study-level findings and limits: Blood also showed most of the thyroid clonotypes that were expanded above 0.001.

From RNA transcripts, TCR beta CDR3 regions were amplified. First-round RT-PCR of the TCR CDR3 relied on the HTBI primer set. From the multiplex PCR reads, TCRdb called clonotypes with MiXCR, one entry per CDR3 protein. The data contain 500,000 to 650,000 distinct CDR3 sequences, about 45% of them singletons. Uncontrolled infection, other autoimmune disease, pregnancy and lactation each barred patients from inclusion. The TCR was taken from an adult woman with Graves' disease, either hyperthyroidism or ophthalmopathy (not recorded which). Material: peripheral blood or thyroid tissue (not recorded which).

CDR3 sequence reads: CASSFAGVNTGELFF. CDR3 bases: TGTGCCAGTAGTTTTGCGGGAGTAAACACCGGGGAGCTGTTTTTT. V gene TRBV19 combines with J gene TRBJ2-2; 7 bases agree with TRBD2. Looked up from germline, CDR1 is LNHDA and CDR2 is SQIVND (reference sequence). V shed 5 bases, J shed 2 bases, and the junction held 5 bases outside the gene matches. CDR3 length: 15 residues.